This T cell receptor (beta chain) was found in a study of CD8 T cells in ankylosing spondylitis. General study findings and limits: Disease-linked clones reportedly concentrated significantly in matched ankylosing spondylitis synovial fluid. Some of these motif variants have turned up before, in reports on reactive arthritis synovial fluid and blood. What appeared characteristic of ankylosing spondylitis blood was a TCR beta motif of fewer than ten highly homologous variants.

This clonotype was observed many times. What it binds is not known. MiXCR was run by TCRdb on the 5' RACE reads, yielding one entry per CDR3 protein. The profile shows 200,000 or so distinct CDR3 sequences, 15% to 20% of them singletons. Germline CDR1 LNHDA, CDR2 SQIVND (reference sequence). The CDR3 loop spans 11 amino acids. V trimming: 10 bases; J trimming: 7 bases; junction bases outside the gene matches: 5. The J gene is TRBJ2-5, the V gene TRBV19; 8 bases are shared with TRBD2. This TCR was sampled from a male donor between 5 and 29 years old with ankylosing spondylitis or in good health (not recorded which). The sample taken for sequencing was blood, either unsorted or a sorted T cell fraction (not recorded which). The CDR3 DNA is TGTGCCACCCGGGAGGGTTTGACCCAGTACTTC. This sequence encodes CATREGLTQYF. The variable domain in full, completed from reference TRBV19 and TRBJ2-5, reads DGGITQSPKYLFRKEGQNVTLSCEQNLNHDAMYWYRQDPGQGLRLIYYSQIVNDFQKGDIAEGYSVSREKKESFPLTVTSAQKNPTAFYLCATREGLTQYFGPGTRLLVL.